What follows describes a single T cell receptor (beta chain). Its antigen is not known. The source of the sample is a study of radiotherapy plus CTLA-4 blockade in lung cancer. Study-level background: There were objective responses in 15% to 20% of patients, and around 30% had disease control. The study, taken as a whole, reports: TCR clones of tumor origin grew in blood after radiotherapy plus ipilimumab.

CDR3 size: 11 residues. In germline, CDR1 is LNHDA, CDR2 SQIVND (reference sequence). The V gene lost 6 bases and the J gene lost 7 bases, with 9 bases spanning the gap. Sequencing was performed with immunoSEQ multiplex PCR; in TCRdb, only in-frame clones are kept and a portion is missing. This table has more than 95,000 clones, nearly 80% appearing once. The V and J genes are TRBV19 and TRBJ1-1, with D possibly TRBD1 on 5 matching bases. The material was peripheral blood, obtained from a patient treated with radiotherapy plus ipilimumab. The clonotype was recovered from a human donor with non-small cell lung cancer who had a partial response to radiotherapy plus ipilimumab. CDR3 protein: CASSRVFEAFF. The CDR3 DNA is TGTGCCAGTAGCAGGGTTTTTGAAGCTTTCTTT.